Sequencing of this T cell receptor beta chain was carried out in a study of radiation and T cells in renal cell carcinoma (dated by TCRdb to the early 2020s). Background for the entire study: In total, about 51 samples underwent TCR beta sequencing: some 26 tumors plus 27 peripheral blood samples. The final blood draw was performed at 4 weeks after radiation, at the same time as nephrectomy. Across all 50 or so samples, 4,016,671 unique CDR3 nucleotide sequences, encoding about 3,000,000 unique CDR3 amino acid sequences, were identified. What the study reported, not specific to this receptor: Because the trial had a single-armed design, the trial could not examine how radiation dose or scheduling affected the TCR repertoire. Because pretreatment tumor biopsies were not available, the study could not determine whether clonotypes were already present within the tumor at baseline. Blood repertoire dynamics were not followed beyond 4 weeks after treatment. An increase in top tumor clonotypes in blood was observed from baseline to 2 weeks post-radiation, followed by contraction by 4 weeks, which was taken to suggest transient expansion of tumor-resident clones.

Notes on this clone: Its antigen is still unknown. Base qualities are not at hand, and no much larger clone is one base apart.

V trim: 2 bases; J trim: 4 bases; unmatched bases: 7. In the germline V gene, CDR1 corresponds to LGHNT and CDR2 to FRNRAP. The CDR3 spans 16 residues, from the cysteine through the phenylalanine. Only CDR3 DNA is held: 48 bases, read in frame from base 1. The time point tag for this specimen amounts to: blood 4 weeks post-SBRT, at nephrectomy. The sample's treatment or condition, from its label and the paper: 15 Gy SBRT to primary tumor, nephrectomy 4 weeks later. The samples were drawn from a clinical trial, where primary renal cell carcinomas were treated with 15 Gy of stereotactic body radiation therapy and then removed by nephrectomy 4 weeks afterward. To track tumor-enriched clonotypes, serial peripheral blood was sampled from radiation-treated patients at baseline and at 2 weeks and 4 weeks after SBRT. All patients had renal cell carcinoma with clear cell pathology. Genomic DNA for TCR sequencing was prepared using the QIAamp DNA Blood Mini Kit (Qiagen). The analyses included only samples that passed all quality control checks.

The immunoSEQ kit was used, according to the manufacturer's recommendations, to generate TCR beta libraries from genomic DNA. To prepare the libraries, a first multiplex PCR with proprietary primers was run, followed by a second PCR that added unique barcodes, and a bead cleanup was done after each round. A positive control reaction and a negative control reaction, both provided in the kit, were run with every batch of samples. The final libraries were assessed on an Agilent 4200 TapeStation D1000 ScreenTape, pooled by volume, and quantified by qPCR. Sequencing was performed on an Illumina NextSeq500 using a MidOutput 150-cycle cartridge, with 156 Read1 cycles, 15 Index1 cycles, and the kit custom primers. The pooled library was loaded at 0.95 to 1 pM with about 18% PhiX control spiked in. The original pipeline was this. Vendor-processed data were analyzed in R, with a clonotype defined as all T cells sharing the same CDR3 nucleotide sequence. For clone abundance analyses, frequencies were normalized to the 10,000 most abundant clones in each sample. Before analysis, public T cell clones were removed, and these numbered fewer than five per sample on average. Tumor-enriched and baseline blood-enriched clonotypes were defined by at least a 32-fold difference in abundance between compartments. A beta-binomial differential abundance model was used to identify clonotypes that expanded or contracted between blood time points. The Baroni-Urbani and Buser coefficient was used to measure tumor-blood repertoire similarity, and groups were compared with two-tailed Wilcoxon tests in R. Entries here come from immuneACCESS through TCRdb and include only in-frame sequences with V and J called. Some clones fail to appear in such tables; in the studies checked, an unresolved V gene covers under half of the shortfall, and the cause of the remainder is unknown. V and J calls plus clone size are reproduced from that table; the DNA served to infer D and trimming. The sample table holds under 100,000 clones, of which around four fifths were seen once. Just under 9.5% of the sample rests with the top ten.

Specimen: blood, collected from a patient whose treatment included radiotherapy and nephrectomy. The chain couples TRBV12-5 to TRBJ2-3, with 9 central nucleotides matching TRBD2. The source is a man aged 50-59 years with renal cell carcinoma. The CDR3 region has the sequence CASGLTGIAGADTQYF. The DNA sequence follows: TGTGCTAGTGGTTTGACAGGGATAGCGGGAGCAGATACGCAGTATTTT.